What follows is one T cell receptor (beta chain) and its context. The data were taken from a study of blood T cell repertoires in COVID-19. The wider study: Acute-phase and convalescent COVID-19 samples originated in the United States, Italy and Spain. T cells, B-cell-depleted T cells, or PBMCs supplied cDNA or gDNA.

In the authors' workflow: Nucleated cell number was recorded as an estimate derived from reference gene primer amplification. Method: immunoSEQ multiplex PCR; TCRdb's copy keeps in-frame clones and lacks some. Clone size and V and J calls were adopted from that table, with D and trimming inferred from the DNA. Of approximately 350,000 clones in the sample, about 86% were seen once. V lost 4 bases, J lost 5 bases, and 8 bases stayed unmatched. The V gene's germline CDR1 is SGHTA and CDR2 FQGNSA. The CDR3 loop spans 16 amino acids. Sequencing input: peripheral blood. The rearrangement joins TRBV7-2 to TRBJ1-2, with 12 nucleotides matching TRBD1. The sequence was collected from a man younger than 40 with active or convalescent COVID-19. The CDR3 DNA follows: TGTGCCAGCAGCTCCGCCGGGACAGGGGGCGGATATGGCTACACCTTC. This gives the protein CASSSAGTGGGYGYTF.